These 26 T cell receptor beta chains originate from one sample sequenced in a study of T-cell memory formation after mild COVID-19. TCRdb used MiXCR to reprocess the 5' RACE reads, holding one entry per CDR3 protein. The sample consists of about 170,000 distinct CDR3 sequences, over 10% of them appearing once. The specimen sequenced was PBMCs or a T cell subset sorted from them (not recorded which). The source of these receptors is a man younger than 30 who had mild COVID-19 (a few samples of this study predate the infection). Cell type and time point are not known.

The rearrangement joins TRBV2 to TRBJ2-1; possible D gene TRBD1, 6 bases. CDR1 is SNHLY, CDR2 FYNNEI, per germline. Trimming took 0 bases from V and 6 from J, leaving 12 bases between them. The CDR3 has 15 amino acids. The DNA for the CDR3 is TGTGCCAGCAGTGAAGCCCTCGGACAGTTCAATGAGCAGTTCTTC. Its protein product is CASSEALGQFNEQFF. Combining the CDR3 with reference TRBV2 and TRBJ2-1 gives the whole variable domain EPEVTQTPSHQVTQMGQEVILRCVPISNHLYFYWYRQILGQKVEFLVSFYNNEISEKSEIFDDQFSVERPDGSNFTLKIRSTKLEDSAMYFCASSEALGQFNEQFFGPGTRLTVL.

This clonotype was found a few times. CDR3 region: CASSSLGHPSTDTQYF. The CDR3 DNA is TGTGCCAGCAGTTCCCTGGGACACCCTAGCACAGATACGCAGTATTTT. The chain has TRBV7-2 and TRBJ2-3, with a tentative D call TRBD1 (6 bases). V was trimmed by 6 bases and J by 0 bases, leaving 16 bases between them. There are 16 residues in the CDR3. Germline values: CDR1 SGHTA, CDR2 FQGNSA. The complete variable domain, with remaining parts taken from reference TRBV7-2 and TRBJ2-3, reads GAGVSQSPSNKVTEKGKDVELRCDPISGHTALYWYRQSLGQGLEFLIYFQGNSAPDKSGLPSDRFSAERTGGSVSTLTIQRTQQEDSAVYLCASSSLGHPSTDTQYFGPGTRLTVL.

This clonotype was detected a few times. The chain couples TRBV6-6 to TRBJ1-2; 9 positions agree with TRBD1. The CDR3 is 14 residues long. From germline, CDR1 is MNHNY and CDR2 SVGAGI (reference sequence). The trim removed 6 bases at V and 6 bases at J, leaving 8 bases unmatched. The CDR3 DNA follows: TGTGCCAGCAGAGCTTGGGGACAGGGTGATGGCTACACCTTC. Encoded protein: CASRAWGQGDGYTF.

The chain employs TRBV29-1 and TRBJ2-1; perhaps TRBD1 as D (5 bases). V was clipped by 6 bases and J by 0 bases, with 12 bases between them. The CDR3 sequence is 14 residues long. From germline, CDR1 is SQVTM and CDR2 ANQGSEA. Here the CDR3 DNA reads TGCAGCGTATGGACACCGAGCTCCTACAATGAGCAGTTCTTC. It is translated as CSVWTPSSYNEQFF.

This clonotype has more than one count but fewer than ten. The chain links TRBV5-1 to TRBJ1-1, with 10 bases aligning to TRBD1. CDR3 length: 13 amino acids. Germline V gene data show CDR1 as SGHRS and CDR2 as YFSETQ. The V gene end was trimmed by 5 bases and the J gene end by 7 bases; junction bases not matched to a gene: 5. CDR3 nucleotide sequence: TGCGCCAGCAGAACGGGACAGGGGAATGAAGCTTTCTTT. Its protein is CASRTGQGNEAFF.

The chain joins TRBV7-3 to TRBJ2-3; no reliable D call. V dropped 1 base and J dropped 4 bases, with 9 bases sitting between them. The germline CDR1 and CDR2 sequences are SGHTA and FQGTGA. The CDR3 is made up of 14 amino acids. The CDR3 bases are TGTGCCAGCAGCTTAAAGACCATCCCAGATACGCAGTATTTT. Residues: CASSLKTIPDTQYF.

The V call is TRBV2, the J call TRBJ1-5; D perhaps matches TRBD1 (5 bases). There are 16 residues in the CDR3. Germline assignment: CDR1 SNHLY and CDR2 FYNNEI. V lost 6 bases to trimming and J lost 0 bases, with 15 bases between them. The CDR3 loop reads CASRTGGTYSNQPQHF. The CDR3 coding sequence is TGTGCCAGCAGAACTGGAGGGACTTATAGCAATCAGCCCCAGCATTTT.

This clonotype was observed a handful of times. J is TRBJ2-1 and V is TRBV7-2; D is perhaps TRBD2 (5 bases). CDR3 size: 15 residues. Trimming left V 4 bases short and J 2 bases short, with 12 bases between. Germline V gene sequence: CDR1 SGHTA, CDR2 FQGNSA. The CDR3 DNA sequence: TGTGCCAGCAGCTCGGCGGGCAAAGCCTACAATGAGCAGTTCTTC. Translation gives CASSSAGKAYNEQFF. The full variable domain, with the rest looked up from reference TRBV7-2 and TRBJ2-1, is GAGVSQSPSNKVTEKGKDVELRCDPISGHTALYWYRQSLGQGLEFLIYFQGNSAPDKSGLPSDRFSAERTGGSVSTLTIQRTQQEDSAVYLCASSSAGKAYNEQFFGPGTRLTVL.

There are a few counts of this clonotype. J is TRBJ2-5 and V is TRBV7-3; 9 positions match TRBD2. The CDR3 loop spans 13 amino acids. After removal of 5 bases from V and 5 bases from J, the junction contained 3 bases not matched to a gene. Germline CDR1 and CDR2: SGHTA and FQGTGA. The DNA of the CDR3 is TGTGCCAGCAGCCCTAGCGGGGTGGAGACCCAGTACTTC. Translation: CASSPSGVETQYF.

The chain employs TRBV12-3 or TRBV12-4 and TRBJ2-2, with TRBD1 matching over 7 bases. CDR3 length equals 14 residues. V gave up 3 bases and J gave up 5 bases; unmatched junction bases: 3. The CDR3 nucleotides read TGTGCCAGCAGTTTTGGCAGGGGGACCGGGGAGCTGTTTTTT. Encoded protein: CASSFGRGTGELFF.

The chain employs TRBV6-5 and TRBJ2-1; D may be TRBD1 (5 bases). CDR3 length: 15 residues. V was pared by 7 bases and J by 7 bases, with 20 bases between. The V gene's germline CDR1 is MNHEY and CDR2 SVGAGI. CDR3 sequence (DNA): TGTGCCAGCATGACGACGGCAGGGCTCTTGAATGAGCAGTTCTTC. It yields the protein CASMTTAGLLNEQFF.

This clonotype was observed at least ten times. This chain joins TRBV12-3 or TRBV12-4 and TRBJ1-4; D unresolved. The length of the CDR3 is 14 residues. Trimming shortened V by 3 bases and J by 7 bases, and 12 bases separated the two germline ends. The CDR3 reads CASSFVGMAEKLFF. In DNA form, the CDR3 reads TGTGCCAGCAGTTTTGTGGGGATGGCTGAAAAACTGTTTTTT.

The table lists this clonotype with a few counts. The rearrangement joins TRBV6-5 to TRBJ1-1; D might be TRBD1 (6 bases). CDR3 length equals 15 residues. V dropped 0 bases and J dropped 1 base, with 9 bases sitting between them. Per germline, CDR1 MNHEY and CDR2 SVGAGI. The CDR3 loop is CASSYSGQTNTEAFF. The CDR3 DNA sequence: TGTGCCAGCAGTTACTCAGGACAGACGAACACTGAAGCTTTCTTT.

The chain uses TRBV11-1 and TRBJ2-5; 10 positions agree with TRBD2. The CDR3 loop spans 16 amino acids. Germline assignment: CDR1 SGHAT and CDR2 FQDESV (reference sequence). V shed 5 bases, J shed 4 bases, and the junction held 10 bases outside the gene matches. This chain's CDR3 is CASSPLLAGVGETQYF. The CDR3 coding sequence is TGTGCCAGCAGCCCGCTGCTAGCGGGGGTTGGAGAGACCCAGTACTTC.

The chain recombines TRBV28 with TRBJ1-6; weak D call: TRBD1 (5 bases). Germline V lookup: CDR1 MDHEN, CDR2 SYDVKM. The CDR3 runs to 15 residues. The ends were cut back, 2 bases at V and 7 bases at J, with 12 bases in the middle. The CDR3 protein is CASSLPGAGNSPLHF. The CDR3 coding sequence is TGTGCCAGCAGTTTACCCGGGGCGGGGAATTCACCCCTCCACTTT.

This clonotype was seen a few times. This chain uses TRBV5-1 with TRBJ1-1; D ambiguous. Trimming took off 1 base at V and 1 base at J, with 11 bases between the two ends. This CDR3 has 15 amino acids. Germline lookup yields CDR1 SGHRS and CDR2 YFSETQ. CDR3 DNA sequence: TGCGCCAGCAGCTTGCTACCAACCCCGAACACTGAAGCTTTCTTT. Protein product: CASSLLPTPNTEAFF.

The chain carries TRBV5-6 and TRBJ2-7, with 9 bases that match TRBD2. The CDR3 has 13 residues. Germline trimming cut 4 bases from V and 4 bases from J; bases unmatched to any gene: 3. Germline CDR1 SGHDT, CDR2 YYEEEE. This chain's CDR3 is CASSRLAEYEQYV. Here the CDR3 DNA reads TGTGCCAGCAGCCGACTAGCGGAATACGAGCAGTACGTC.

This clonotype was seen only a few times. The chain couples TRBV12-3 or TRBV12-4 to TRBJ2-3, with 7 bases identical to TRBD1. The V gene end was trimmed by 1 base and the J gene end by 0 bases; junction bases not matched to a gene: 4. This CDR3 is built from 16 residues. Here the CDR3 DNA reads TGTGCCAGCAGTTTAGGGGACAGAATTAGCACAGATACGCAGTATTTT. This encodes CASSLGDRISTDTQYF.

This clonotype was recorded a few times. The chain recombines TRBV20-1 with TRBJ2-2, with D tentatively TRBD1 (6 bases). V lost 0 bases and J 1 base, leaving 12 bases between the germline ends. CDR3 size: 16 residues. The V gene's germline CDR1 is DFQATT and CDR2 SNEGSKA (reference sequence). The CDR3 reads CSARDRVQGNTGELFF. CDR3 in DNA: TGCAGTGCTAGAGATCGGGTACAGGGGAACACCGGGGAGCTGTTTTTT.

This clonotype was seen repeatedly, ten times or more. The DNA for the CDR3 is TGTGCCAGCAGCTTAGGGGTTTTGGTTGGCTATGGCTACACCTTC. This translates into CASSLGVLVGYGYTF. The chain has TRBV7-9 and TRBJ1-2; D gene unclear. The CDR3 has 15 residues. The V and J ends lost 1 base and 4 bases respectively, with 13 bases between them. CDR1 is SEHNR, CDR2 FQNEAQ, per germline (reference sequence). Looking up the rest from reference TRBV7-9 and TRBJ1-2 gives the full variable domain: DTGVSQNPRHKITKRGQNVTFRCDPISEHNRLYWYRQTLGQGPEFLTYFQNEAQLEKSRLLSDRFSAERPKGSFSTLEIQRTEQGDSAMYLCASSLGVLVGYGYTFGSGTRLTVV.

This clonotype was seen at least ten times. The chain uses TRBV7-2 and TRBJ2-1; no firm D call. The V end lost 6 bases, the J end lost 4 bases, and 10 bases lay between the germline ends. The CDR3 totals 13 residues. Looked up from germline, CDR1 is SGHTA and CDR2 is FQGNSA. CDR3 protein: CASSPYMYNEQFF. DNA for the CDR3: TGTGCCAGCAGTCCGTACATGTACAATGAGCAGTTCTTC.

The V call is TRBV7-6, the J call TRBJ1-5; tentative D call: TRBD1 (5 bases). V gave up 2 bases and J gave up 4 bases, with 12 bases separating them. CDR1 is SGHVS and CDR2 is FNYEAQ in the germline V gene. The CDR3 has 15 residues. CDR3 bases: TGTGCCAGCAGCTTATCGTCCGGGACTAATCAGCCCCAGCATTTT. Translation: CASSLSSGTNQPQHF.

This clonotype turned up a few times. V and J are TRBV20-1 and TRBJ2-5; D is possibly TRBD2 (6 bases). Germline V gene sequence: CDR1 DFQATT, CDR2 SNEGSKA (reference sequence). The V end was cut by 0 bases, the J end by 4 bases, with 15 bases between. The length of the CDR3 is 15 residues. CDR3 sequence (DNA): TGCAGTGCTAGAGATCGGCGGACCGGGGGAGAGACCCAGTACTTC. Translation gives CSARDRRTGGETQYF.

In its sample, this clonotype ranks as medium-sized. The rearrangement uses TRBV3-1 and TRBJ1-1, with D tentatively TRBD1 (5 bases). Germline values: CDR1 LGHDT, CDR2 YNNKEL (reference sequence). V was clipped by 4 bases and J by 11 bases, with 14 bases between them. CDR3 length equals 12 residues. CDR3 protein: CASSPRGRRAFF. CDR3 nucleotides: TGTGCCAGCAGCCCCCGGGGCAGGAGGGCTTTCTTT.

This clonotype appeared many times. The CDR3 here is CASTTSAGTRWGNEQFF. Written as DNA, the CDR3 is TGTGCCAGCACAACAAGCGCCGGGACTAGGTGGGGTAATGAGCAGTTCTTC. The gene calls are TRBV3-1 and TRBJ2-1, with TRBD2 matching 8 bases. In germline, CDR1 is LGHDT, CDR2 YNNKEL (reference sequence). The CDR3 length is 17 residues. The V segment lost 7 bases and the J segment 7 bases; nucleotides outside the gene matches: 18.

This clonotype was observed a handful of times. This rearrangement joins TRBV7-8 to TRBJ1-1; D remains ambiguous. Trimming removed 3 bases at V and 9 bases at J, with 17 bases between. CDR3 length: 14 residues. Looked up from germline, CDR1 is SGHVS and CDR2 is FQNEAQ. The CDR3 DNA reads TGTGCCAGCAGCTTCGGCAGGAAGGGTGACAAAGCTTTCTTT. This gives the protein CASSFGRKGDKAFF.